These T cell receptor beta chains were read from a single sample in a study of OX40 agonist ivuxolimab in advanced cancers. Repertoires were generated with immunoSEQ multiplex PCR, while TCRdb's copy carries only in-frame clones and drops some. The sample has tens of thousands of clones, roughly 77% seen once; the top ten hold nearly 0.7%. The material sequenced was CD4+ or CD8+ T cells sorted from blood, taken in a trial of the OX40 agonist ivuxolimab. Every receptor here comes from an adult with an advanced solid tumor such as melanoma, head and neck, liver or kidney cancer. Each CDR3 is given without its conserved first and last residue.

V: TRBV27
J: TRBJ2-7
CDR3: ASSRPGGGYEQY

V: TRBV6-1
J: TRBJ1-3
CDR3: ASSEGMVRNTIY

V: TRBV25-1
J: TRBJ1-2
CDR3: ASSDPPSYGYT

V: TRBV11-2
J: TRBJ1-4
CDR3: ASSRSPGEKLF

V: TRBV6-6
J: TRBJ2-5
CDR3: ASRAQGLETQY

V: TRBV7-7
J: TRBJ2-5
CDR3: ASSLAGMRETQY

V: TRBV5-4
J: TRBJ1-2
CDR3: ASSAPGRGIYGYT

V: TRBV7-2
J: TRBJ2-2
CDR3: ASTRLGGKTGELF

V: TRBV5-4
J: TRBJ2-3
CDR3: ASTPATSGGAVDTQY

V: TRBV2
J: TRBJ1-4
CDR3: ASSPQASQKLF

V: TRBV10-1
J: TRBJ2-7
CDR3: ASTEDGQSPLQY

V: TRBV19
J: TRBJ1-6
CDR3: ASGDRTGSPLH

V: TRBV7-9
J: TRBJ1-6
CDR3: ASSISYNSPLH

V: TRBV5-1
J: TRBJ2-5
CDR3: ASSLRTTYQETQY

V: TRBV6-1
J: TRBJ1-5
CDR3: ASSGAGGVWDQPQH

V: TRBV6-5
J: TRBJ2-7
CDR3: ASSYAGGPYEQY

V: TRBV7-2
J: TRBJ1-1
CDR3: ASSYTGNTEAF

V: TRBV14
J: TRBJ1-1
CDR3: ASSPIAGRINTEAF

V: TRBV27
J: TRBJ2-7
CDR3: AGSSTGISYEQY

V: TRBV14
J: TRBJ2-5
CDR3: ASSLPETQY

V: TRBV6-6
J: TRBJ1-4
CDR3: ASWTRLTTNEKLF

V: TRBV6-5
J: TRBJ2-7
CDR3: ASSYEGRAPHEQY

V: TRBV2
J: TRBJ2-1
CDR3: ASRPSGGPHNEQF

V: TRBV6-1
J: TRBJ2-7
CDR3: ASSEGGGGPTYEQY

V: TRBV9
J: TRBJ1-1
CDR3: ASSVAGGGTEAF

V: TRBV20-1
J: TRBJ2-7
CDR3: SVRQAPQQY

V: TRBV2
J: TRBJ2-2
CDR3: ASTPPGARRTGELF

V: TRBV7-6
J: TRBJ1-1
CDR3: ASSLGENTEAF

V: TRBV5-1
J: TRBJ2-7
CDR3: ASSPRPSGGFDYVENYEQY

V: TRBV5-4
J: TRBJ2-1
CDR3: ASSSFYEQF

V: TRBV18
J: TRBJ1-6
CDR3: ASSPGPVQNSPLH

V: TRBV2
J: TRBJ2-3
CDR3: ASSSGTASSDTQY

V: TRBV6-1
J: TRBJ2-2
CDR3: ASSVTSGGANTGELF

V: TRBV9
J: TRBJ2-2
CDR3: ASSVLALGGSNTGELF

V: TRBV7-2
J: TRBJ2-3
CDR3: ASSSAASGGGSTDTQY

V: TRBV21-1
J: TRBJ2-7
CDR3: ASSEQIIGTGSRQSHEQY

V: TRBV4-2
J: TRBJ2-1
CDR3: ASSQDQTSGGLSLEQF

V: TRBV6-1
J: TRBJ2-5
CDR3: ASRTSGGIQETQY

V: TRBV7-9
J: TRBJ1-1
CDR3: ASSHVGDLNTEAF

V: TRBV2
J: TRBJ2-1
CDR3: ASSGTTSGGSGYNEQF

V: TRBV5-1
J: TRBJ2-5
CDR3: ASSLGAQGGTQETQY

V: TRBV9
J: TRBJ2-1
CDR3: ASSVEIGSGGRNEQF

V: TRBV11-2
J: TRBJ2-1
CDR3: ASSSGTSVNEQF

V: TRBV6-5
J: TRBJ2-1
CDR3: ASSYGQGYNEQF

V: TRBV5-4
J: TRBJ2-1
CDR3: ASSLAVASTYNEQF

V: TRBV10-2
J: TRBJ1-5
CDR3: ASSESGQGDQPQH

V: TRBV28
J: TRBJ1-5
CDR3: ASSLMDTGHQPQH

V: TRBV6-5
J: TRBJ1-4
CDR3: ASRGTGGGEKLF

V: TRBV19
J: TRBJ2-3
CDR3: ASSMGSQGH

V: TRBV7-6
J: TRBJ2-1
CDR3: ASSRDPNNEQF

V: TRBV11-2
J: TRBJ1-1
CDR3: ASSKRTGLNTEAF

V: TRBV4-1
J: TRBJ2-7
CDR3: ASSQAAGSYEQY

V: TRBV4-1
J: TRBJ2-3
CDR3: ASSQDIPSGASDTQY

V: TRBV5-1
J: TRBJ2-6
CDR3: ASSWQGSTGANVLT

V: TRBV7-7
J: TRBJ2-2
CDR3: ASSLGTGGSGELF